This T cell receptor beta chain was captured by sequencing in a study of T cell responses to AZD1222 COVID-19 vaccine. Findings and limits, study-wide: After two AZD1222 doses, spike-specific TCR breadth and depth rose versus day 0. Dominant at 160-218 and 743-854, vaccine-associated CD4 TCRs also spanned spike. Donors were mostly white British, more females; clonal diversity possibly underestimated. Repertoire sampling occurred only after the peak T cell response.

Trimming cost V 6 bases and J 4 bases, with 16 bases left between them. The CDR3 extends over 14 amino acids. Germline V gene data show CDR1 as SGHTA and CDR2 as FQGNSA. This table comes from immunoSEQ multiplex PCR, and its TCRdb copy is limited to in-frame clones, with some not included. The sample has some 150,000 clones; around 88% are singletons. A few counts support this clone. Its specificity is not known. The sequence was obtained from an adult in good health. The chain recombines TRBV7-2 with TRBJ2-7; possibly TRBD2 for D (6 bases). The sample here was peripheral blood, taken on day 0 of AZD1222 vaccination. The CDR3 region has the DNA TGTGCCAGCAGGTCCGGCGGGGATGGTTACGAGCAGTACTTC. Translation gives CASRSGGDGYEQYF.